Below, 24 T cell receptor beta chains from the same sample are listed, as sequenced in a study of PD-L1 blockade in urothelial cancer. The method was immunoSEQ multiplex PCR; TCRdb's version includes in-frame clones alone and lacks a portion of them. Among roughly 50,000 clones listed, 65% to 90% were seen once. Documented time point: pretreatment peripheral blood. Sequences were derived from PBMCs, sampled around atezolizumab (anti-PD-L1) treatment. The receptors stem from a man aged 70 or older with urothelial cancer.

This sequence joins TRBV5-1 and TRBJ1-4; tentative D call: TRBD1 (5 bases). Germline CDR1 SGHRS, CDR2 YFSETQ. The V gene lost 2 bases and the J gene lost 5 bases, with 10 bases spanning the gap. This CDR3 is built from 14 residues. In nucleotides, the CDR3 is TGCGCCAGCAGCTTCGGGGGGGACAATGAAAAACTGTTTTTT. Protein sequence: CASSFGGDNEKLFF. The full variable domain, in which reference TRBV5-1 and TRBJ1-4 provide the parts outside the CDR3, is KAGVTQTPRYLIKTRGQQVTLSCSPISGHRSVSWYQQTPGQGLQFLFEYFSETQRNKGNFPGRFSGRQFSNSRSEMNVSTLELGDSALYLCASSFGGDNEKLFFGSGTQLSVL.

The chain carries TRBV5-1 and TRBJ2-1; D might be TRBD1 (5 bases). The V end lost 0 bases, the J end lost 4 bases, and 11 bases lay between the germline ends. The CDR3 covers 15 residues. CDR1 is SGHRS and CDR2 is YFSETQ in the germline V gene. The CDR3 nucleotides are TGCGCCAGCAGCTTGGGGAGCCAGGGTTACAATGAGCAGTTCTTC. Encoded protein: CASSLGSQGYNEQFF. Drawing the rest from reference TRBV5-1 and TRBJ2-1, the complete variable domain is KAGVTQTPRYLIKTRGQQVTLSCSPISGHRSVSWYQQTPGQGLQFLFEYFSETQRNKGNFPGRFSGRQFSNSRSEMNVSTLELGDSALYLCASSLGSQGYNEQFFGPGTRLTVL.

This sequence joins TRBV18 and TRBJ2-2; weak D call: TRBD2 (5 bases). The germline V gene encodes CDR1 KGHSH and CDR2 LQKENI. The ends were cut back, 2 bases at V and 1 base at J, with 8 bases in the middle. There are 15 residues in the CDR3. The CDR3 here is CASSPGSRNTGELFF. CDR3 DNA: TGTGCCAGCTCACCAGGGAGCAGGAACACCGGGGAGCTGTTTTTT.

This chain uses TRBV29-1 with TRBJ1-2; 7 bases are a match to TRBD1. J lost 1 base, V lost 6 bases, and 8 bases had no gene match. The CDR3 is 14 residues long. CDR1 and CDR2 from the germline V gene are SQVTM and ANQGSEA. The CDR3 reads CSVVTGAYNYGYTF. DNA of the CDR3: TGCAGCGTGGTAACAGGGGCCTATAACTATGGCTACACCTTC.

This sequence joins TRBV28 and TRBJ2-7; a weak D match, TRBD1 (6 bases). The V end lost 6 bases, the J end lost 4 bases, and 22 bases lay between the germline ends. The CDR3 consists of 16 residues. From germline, CDR1 is MDHEN and CDR2 SYDVKM. The CDR3 sequence: CASSPHGLVRGYEQYF. The CDR3, as DNA: TGTGCCAGCAGCCCCCACGGTTTGGTCAGGGGATACGAGCAGTACTTC. The whole variable domain, filled in from reference TRBV28 and TRBJ2-7, reads DVKVTQSSRYLVKRTGEKVFLECVQDMDHENMFWYRQDPGLGLRLIYFSYDVKMKEKGDIPEGYSVSREKKERFSLILESASTNQTSMYLCASSPHGLVRGYEQYFGPGTRLTVT.

The gene calls are TRBV6-6 and TRBJ2-7, with 10 bases fitting TRBD1. The CDR3 spans 15 residues. Germline lookup yields CDR1 MNHNY and CDR2 SVGAGI (reference sequence). Germline trimming cut 6 bases from V and 2 bases from J; bases unmatched to any gene: 7. For the CDR3, the DNA is TGTGCCAGCAGCACAGCCGGGACAGGGGCCTACGAGCAGTACTTC. It specifies CASSTAGTGAYEQYF.

The V and J genes are TRBV11-3 and TRBJ2-7; 13 nucleotides match TRBD2. This CDR3 is built from 16 residues. Germline-derived CDR1 and CDR2 are SGHNT and YENEEA. After removal of 9 bases from V and 2 bases from J, the junction contained 10 bases not matched to a gene. The CDR3: CARGTRGTSGTYEQYF. The CDR3 DNA follows: TGTGCCAGAGGGACCCGCGGGACTAGCGGGACCTACGAGCAGTACTTC.

The chain joins TRBV30 to TRBJ1-4, with D possibly matching TRBD1 (6 bases). The germline V and J ends were trimmed by 3 bases and 4 bases, with 12 bases remaining between them. From germline, CDR1 is GTSNPN and CDR2 SVGIG (reference sequence). CDR3 length: 14 amino acids. The CDR3 nucleotides are TGTGCCTGGAGGAAGACAGGCCTTAATGAAAAACTGTTTTTT. Protein: CAWRKTGLNEKLFF.

V usage is TRBV6-6 and J usage is TRBJ2-5; the match to TRBD2 covers 12 bases. Looked up from germline, CDR1 is MNHNY and CDR2 is SVGAGI (reference sequence). The CDR3 totals 16 residues. J lost 5 bases, V lost 0 bases, and 4 bases had no gene match. The CDR3 here is CASSYSLAGGGETQYF. In DNA form, the CDR3 reads TGTGCCAGCAGTTACTCCCTAGCGGGAGGGGGGGAGACCCAGTACTTC.

This clone was picked up one time. The V call is TRBV12-5, the J call TRBJ1-2, with 10 bases that match TRBD1. CDR3 length: 17 amino acids. Trimming took 5 bases from V and 4 from J; bases not matched to a gene: 13. Germline V CDR1 and CDR2: LGHNT, FRNRAP. CDR3 sequence reads: CASGPSPRDRGLYGYTF. The CDR3 DNA reads as TGTGCTAGTGGTCCATCCCCCCGTGACAGGGGGCTCTATGGCTACACCTTC.

The chain has TRBV14 and TRBJ2-1; 13 bases are a match to TRBD2. CDR1 and CDR2 from the germline V gene are SGHDN and FVKESK. The CDR3 runs 16 residues. V trimming: 3 bases; J trimming: 4 bases; junction bases outside the gene matches: 3. CDR3: CASSHRTSGGYNEQFF. CDR3 nucleotides: TGTGCCAGCAGCCACCGGACTAGCGGGGGATACAATGAGCAGTTCTTC.

J is TRBJ1-2 and V is TRBV5-1, with 7 bases fitting TRBD1. The CDR3 length is 15 residues. J lost 0 bases, V lost 4 bases, and 6 bases had no gene match. Germline loops: CDR1 SGHRS, CDR2 YFSETQ. The CDR3 sequence is CASSLGTETNYGYTF. DNA for the CDR3: TGCGCCAGCAGCCTAGGGACAGAAACTAACTATGGCTACACCTTC.

The CDR3 spells CASSATRLSSYEQYF. DNA of the CDR3: TGTGCCAGCAGTGCTACTAGACTGAGCTCCTACGAGCAGTACTTC. This chain connects TRBV6-1 to TRBJ2-7, with D perhaps matching TRBD2 (5 bases). The CDR3 runs to 15 residues. Germline CDR1 and CDR2: MNHNS and SASEGT. V lost 4 bases, J lost 0 bases, and 13 bases lay in between.

The chain recombines TRBV12-1 with TRBJ2-7; no check of the table's D call, TRBD2, against the DNA was made. TRBV12-1 has pseudogene status. The CDR3 spans 15 residues. In DNA, the CDR3 is TGTGCCAGCAGCCGAGGACTCCCTCCTTCCTACGAGCAGTACTTC. Translation gives CASSRGLPPSYEQYF.

This chain joins TRBV7-3 and TRBJ2-1, with TRBD2 identical over 9 bases. The CDR3 length is 15 residues. With V trimmed by 1 base and J by 9 bases, 7 bases remained unmatched. Germline V CDR1 and CDR2: SGHTA, FQGTGA. The CDR3 sequence: CASSLKVAGAPEQFF. The CDR3 DNA is TGTGCCAGCAGCTTAAAGGTAGCGGGAGCACCTGAGCAGTTCTTC.

The rearrangement joins TRBV19 to TRBJ2-7, with a tentative D call TRBD1 (6 bases). The CDR3 loop spans 13 amino acids. The germline gives CDR1 LNHDA, CDR2 SQIVND (reference sequence). The ends were cut back, 5 bases at V and 1 base at J, with 9 bases in the middle. The CDR3 is CASSPGQSYEQYF. DNA of the CDR3: TGTGCCAGTAGTCCTGGACAGTCCTACGAGCAGTACTTC. Using reference TRBV19 and TRBJ2-7 for the parts outside the CDR3, the full variable domain is DGGITQSPKYLFRKEGQNVTLSCEQNLNHDAMYWYRQDPGQGLRLIYYSQIVNDFQKGDIAEGYSVSREKKESFPLTVTSAQKNPTAFYLCASSPGQSYEQYFGPGTRLTVT.

This clone appeared a single time. The chain combines TRBV5-8 with TRBJ2-4; 7 bases map to TRBD1. The CDR3 has 15 residues. J gave up 1 base and V 2 bases, and 3 bases lay outside the gene matches. Germline CDR1 is SGHTS and CDR2 is YDEGEE. DNA for the CDR3: TGTGCCAGCAGCTTAGGGGGCGGGGCCAAAAACATTCAGTACTTC. Translated: CASSLGGGAKNIQYF.

There are a few counts of this clone. The gene calls are TRBV9 and TRBJ2-1, with 8 nucleotides matching TRBD2. This CDR3 comprises 16 residues. Germline V lookup: CDR1 SGDLS, CDR2 YYNGEE. Trimming at V came to 0 bases and at J to 7 bases, leaving 9 bases not matched to a gene. In nucleotides, the CDR3 is TGTGCCAGCAGCGTAGACCGGGAGGGCCTAGGGAATGAGCAGTTCTTC. Translating it yields CASSVDREGLGNEQFF.

This chain connects TRBV18 to TRBJ1-2; no definite D call. V was pared by 3 bases and J by 6 bases, with 11 bases between. The length of the CDR3 is 13 residues. Looked up from germline, CDR1 is KGHSH and CDR2 is LQKENI. The CDR3: CASSPLKGDGYTF. In DNA, the CDR3 is TGTGCCAGCTCACCGTTGAAGGGAGATGGCTACACCTTC.

This chain joins TRBV9 and TRBJ2-1; 9 nucleotides align to TRBD1. Per the germline V gene, CDR1 is SGDLS and CDR2 is YYNGEE. The V segment lost 0 bases and the J segment 7 bases; nucleotides outside the gene matches: 2. The CDR3 totals 14 residues. CDR3 in amino acids: CASSVDGQGNEQFF. CDR3 sequence (DNA): TGTGCCAGCAGCGTAGATGGACAGGGGAATGAGCAGTTCTTC.

The chain uses TRBV5-6 and TRBJ2-1, with D possibly TRBD1 on 8 matching bases. Per germline, CDR1 SGHDT and CDR2 YYEEEE. V lost 4 bases, J lost 5 bases, and 25 bases lay in between. The CDR3 length is 18 residues. CDR3 DNA: TGTGCCAGCAGCGTAGGGACAGGAGACGCGGGAGTCAACAATGAGCAGTTCTTC. Its translation is CASSVGTGDAGVNNEQFF.

The chain recombines TRBV5-6 with TRBJ2-7; possible D gene TRBD1, 6 bases. Deletions cut 4 bases from V and 6 bases from J, with 17 bases between. Germline V lookup: CDR1 SGHDT, CDR2 YYEEEE. The CDR3 contains 14 residues. DNA of the CDR3: TGTGCCAGCAGCAGTGTGGGACAATTTGGCGAGCAGTACTTC. Protein: CASSSVGQFGEQYF.

The CDR3 DNA reads TGTGCCAGCAGCGTCGGACTAGGGACTCCGCAAGAGACCCAGTACTTC. It specifies CASSVGLGTPQETQYF. The rearrangement uses TRBV9 and TRBJ2-5; 7 bases are a match to TRBD2. CDR3 length: 16 amino acids. Germline V gives CDR1 SGDLS, CDR2 YYNGEE. V trimming: 2 bases; J trimming: 2 bases; junction bases outside the gene matches: 9.

The chain links TRBV19 to TRBJ1-5, with D perhaps TRBD1 (6 bases). The V end lost 7 bases, the J end lost 0 bases, and 13 bases lay between the germline ends. The germline V gene encodes CDR1 LNHDA and CDR2 SQIVND (reference sequence). There are 15 residues in the CDR3. CDR3 loop: CASKGGPYSNQPQHF. The CDR3 DNA sequence: TGTGCCAGTAAAGGGGGTCCTTATAGCAATCAGCCCCAGCATTTT.